This passage covers 2 T cell receptor beta chains from one sample sequenced in a study of blood T cell dynamics during melanoma immunotherapy. As to time point: pre-treatment baseline. Assay used: immunoSEQ multiplex PCR; TCRdb lists only in-frame clones, some missing. The sample has about 24,000 clones, 87% seen once. The input for sequencing was blood, taken from a patient treated with checkpoint blockade. Source of these receptors: a human donor with melanoma.

With respect to this clone: Given the absence of the conserved phenylalanine or tryptophan at the CDR3 end, a read error is likely. Here the CDR3 DNA reads TGTGCCAGCAGTGTAAGCGGGAGAACCTCCTACGAGCAGTACCTC. It yields the protein CASSVSGRTSYEQYL. The chain is built from TRBV28 and TRBJ2-7, with 8 positions matching TRBD2. V shed 5 bases, J shed 0 bases, and the junction held 6 bases outside the gene matches. This CDR3 has 15 residues. The V gene's germline CDR1 is MDHEN and CDR2 SYDVKM.

The V and J genes are TRBV28 and TRBJ1-5, with D maybe TRBD1 (6 bases). Between the trimmed V and J ends, which lost 4 bases and 4 bases, there was a span of 14 bases. The CDR3 runs 15 residues. The germline CDR1 and CDR2 sequences are MDHEN and SYDVKM. The CDR3 coding sequence is TGTGCCAGCAGTTATAAGGGGAGGGGGAATCAGCCCCAGCATTTT. Its protein product is CASSYKGRGNQPQHF.